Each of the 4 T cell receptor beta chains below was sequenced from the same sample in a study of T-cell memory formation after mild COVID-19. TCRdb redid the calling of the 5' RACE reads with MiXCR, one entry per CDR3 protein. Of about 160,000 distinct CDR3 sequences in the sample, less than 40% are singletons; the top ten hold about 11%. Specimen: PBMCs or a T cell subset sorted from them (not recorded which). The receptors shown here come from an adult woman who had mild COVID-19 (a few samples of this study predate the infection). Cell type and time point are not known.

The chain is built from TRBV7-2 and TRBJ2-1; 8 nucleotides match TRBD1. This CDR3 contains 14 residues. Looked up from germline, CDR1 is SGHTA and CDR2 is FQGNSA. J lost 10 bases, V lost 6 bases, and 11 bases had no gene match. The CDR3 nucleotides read TGTGCCAGCAGATCAGGGGGCGGGCGTCAGGAGCAGTTCTTC. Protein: CASRSGGGRQEQFF.

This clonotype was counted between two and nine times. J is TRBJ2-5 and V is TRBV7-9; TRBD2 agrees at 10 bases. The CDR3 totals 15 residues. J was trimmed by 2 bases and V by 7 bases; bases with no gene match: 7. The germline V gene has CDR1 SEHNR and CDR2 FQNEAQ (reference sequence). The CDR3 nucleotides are TGTGCCAGCATGCGGGCTAGCGGGGGACAAGAGACCCAGTACTTC. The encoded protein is CASMRASGGQETQYF.

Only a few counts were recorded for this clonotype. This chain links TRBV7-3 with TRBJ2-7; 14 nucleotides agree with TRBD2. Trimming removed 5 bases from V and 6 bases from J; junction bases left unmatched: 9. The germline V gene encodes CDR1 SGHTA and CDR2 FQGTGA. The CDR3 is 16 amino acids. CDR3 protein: CASSPGTSGRRGEQYF. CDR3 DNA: TGTGCCAGCAGCCCAGGGACTAGCGGGAGACGAGGCGAGCAGTACTTC.

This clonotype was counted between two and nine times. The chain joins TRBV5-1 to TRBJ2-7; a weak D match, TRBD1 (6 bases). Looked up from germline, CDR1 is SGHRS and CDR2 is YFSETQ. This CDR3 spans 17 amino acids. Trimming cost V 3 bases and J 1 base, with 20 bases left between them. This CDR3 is CASSYMGASDRSYEQYF. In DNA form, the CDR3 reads TGCGCCAGCAGCTATATGGGGGCGTCGGACAGATCCTACGAGCAGTACTTC.